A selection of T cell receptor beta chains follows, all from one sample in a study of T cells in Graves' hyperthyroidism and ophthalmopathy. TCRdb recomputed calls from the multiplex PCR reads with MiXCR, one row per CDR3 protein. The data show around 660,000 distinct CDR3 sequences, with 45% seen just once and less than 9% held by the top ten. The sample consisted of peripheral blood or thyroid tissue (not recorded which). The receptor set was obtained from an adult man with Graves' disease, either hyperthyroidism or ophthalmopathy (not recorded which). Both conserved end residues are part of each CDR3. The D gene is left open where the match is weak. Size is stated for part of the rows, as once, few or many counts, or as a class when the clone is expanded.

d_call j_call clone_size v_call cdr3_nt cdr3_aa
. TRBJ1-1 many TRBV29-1 TGCAGCGTAGAGTGGAACACTGAAGCTTTCTTT CSVEWNTEAFF
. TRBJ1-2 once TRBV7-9 TGTGCCAGCAGTTACTCGATTGTCGGGGTCTATGGCTACACCTTC CASSYSIVGVYGYTF
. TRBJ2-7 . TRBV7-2 TGTGCCAGCAGTTGGGGTGGACCAAAATACGAGCAGTACTTC CASSWGGPKYEQYF
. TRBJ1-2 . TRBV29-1 TGCAGCGTTGCACCTCGGACGGGGAACTATGGCTACACCTTC CSVAPRTGNYGYTF
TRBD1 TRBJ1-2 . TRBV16 TGTGCCAGCAGCGACGGACAGGGAGGGGGCTACACCTTC CASSDGQGGGYTF
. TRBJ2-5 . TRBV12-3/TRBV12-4 TGTGCCAGCAGCCTATCGGTCTTGGGGACCCAGTACTTC CASSLSVLGTQYF
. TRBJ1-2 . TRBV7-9 TGTGCCAGCAGTCCTATGGGGGCGGACTATGGCTACACCTTC CASSPMGADYGYTF
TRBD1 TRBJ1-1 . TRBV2 TGTGCCAGCAGTCGGACAGGGAAAGCTGAAGCTTTCTTT CASSRTGKAEAFF
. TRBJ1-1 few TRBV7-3 TGTGCCAGCAGTGAAACCAGACGGCTTGAAGCTTTCTTT CASSETRRLEAFF
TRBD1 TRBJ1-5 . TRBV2 TGTGCCAGCAGTGAAGCTTGGGACAGGGATGGTCAGCCCCAGCATTTT CASSEAWDRDGQPQHF
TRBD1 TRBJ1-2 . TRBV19 TGTGCCAGCAGCCCACCCGGGACAGGGGCCTACACCTTC CASSPPGTGAYTF
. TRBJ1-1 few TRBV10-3 TGTGCCAGCACATCTGCGAACACTGAAGCTTTCTTT CASTSANTEAFF
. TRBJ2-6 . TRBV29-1 TGCAGCGAAGGGACGGCTGGGGCCAACGTCCTGACTTTC CSEGTAGANVLTF
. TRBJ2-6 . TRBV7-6 TGTGCCAGCAGCTTAGCGACTATACGGATCATTGGGGCCAACGTCCTGACTTTC CASSLATIRIIGANVLTF
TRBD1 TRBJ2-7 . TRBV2 TGTGCCAGCAACCTGGGACAGCGATACGAGCAGTACTTC CASNLGQRYEQYF
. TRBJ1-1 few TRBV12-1 TGTGCCAGCAGCTTTGAGGCAATGAACACTGAAGCTTTCTTT CASSFEAMNTEAFF
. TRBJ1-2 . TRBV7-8 TGTGCCAGCAGCTCAGCTCAGGCACCACCTTCCGGCTATGGCTACACCTTC CASSSAQAPPSGYGYTF
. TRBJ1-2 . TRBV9 TGTGCCAGCAGCTCCGACAGGATTAACTATGGCTACACCTTC CASSSDRINYGYTF
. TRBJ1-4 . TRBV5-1 TGCGCCAGCAGCCCCCGGGCCGACAATGAAAAACTGTTTTTT CASSPRADNEKLFF
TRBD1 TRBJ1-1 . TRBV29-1 TGCAGCGTTATCTCAGGGGGACGGAACACTGAAGCTTTCTTT CSVISGGRNTEAFF
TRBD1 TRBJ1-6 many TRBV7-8 TGTGCCAGCAGCTCGGGACAGCTTGCTTCACCCCTCCACTTT CASSSGQLASPLHF
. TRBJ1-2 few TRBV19 TGTGCCACCCTCTTTTCCCGGGACGGGTTCTATGGCTACACCTTC CATLFSRDGFYGYTF
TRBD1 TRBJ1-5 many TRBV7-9 TGTGCCAGCAGTTCCGGGACAGGCCACAATCAGCCCCAGCATTTT CASSSGTGHNQPQHF
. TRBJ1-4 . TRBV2 TGTGCCAGCAGTGAAGAACCTGGGGCTAGACTGTTTTTT CASSEEPGARLFF
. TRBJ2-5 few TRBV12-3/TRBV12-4 TGTGCCAGCAGCCGCGGGACGTACCAAGAGACCCAGTACTTC CASSRGTYQETQYF
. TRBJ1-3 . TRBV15 TGTGCCACCAGCAGAGTGGGGGAGGCTAATGAAAACACCATATATTTT CATSRVGEANENTIYF
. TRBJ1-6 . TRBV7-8 TGTGCCAGCAGCTCGTTCGGACCCTATAATTCACCCCTCCACTTT CASSSFGPYNSPLHF
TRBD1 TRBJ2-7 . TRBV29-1 TGCAGCAGTTACGCCAGACAGGGCTACGAGCAGTACTTC CSSYARQGYEQYF
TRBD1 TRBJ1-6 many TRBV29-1 TGCAGCGGGGGGACAGGGGATATTCATTCACCCCTCCACTTT CSGGTGDIHSPLHF
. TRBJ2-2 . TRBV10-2 TGTGCCAGCAGTTACTCGAGGACGAGGGCCGGGGAGCTGTTTTTT CASSYSRTRAGELFF
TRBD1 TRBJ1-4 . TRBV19 TGTGCCAGTAGTATTCAGACAGGGACCACTAATGAAAAACTGTTTTTT CASSIQTGTTNEKLFF
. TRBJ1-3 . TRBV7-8 TGTGCCAGCAGCTTAACGCCCGCAGGACTCTCTGGAAACACCATATGTTTT CASSLTPAGLSGNTICF
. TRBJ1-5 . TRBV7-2 TGTGCCAGCAGCTTACCTGGCAGATCTCAGCCCCAGCATTTT CASSLPGRSQPQHF
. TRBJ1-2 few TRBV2 TGTGCCAGCAGTGATTTACAAAACTATGGCTACACCTTC CASSDLQNYGYTF
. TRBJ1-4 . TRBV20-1 TGCAGTGCTAGAGAACAGGGTTTC CSAREQGF
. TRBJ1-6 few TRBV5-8 TGTGCCAGCAGCCGGACGGGATCCCTAGGGGATTCACCCCTCCACTTT CASSRTGSLGDSPLHF
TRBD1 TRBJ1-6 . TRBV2 TGTGCCAGCAGTGAAGCAGTAGGACAGGGGAATTCACCCCTCCACTTT CASSEAVGQGNSPLHF
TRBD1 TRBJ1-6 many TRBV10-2 TGCGCCAGCAATAGGGGGAAGACAGGGGCGAAGAATTCACCCCTCCACTTT CASNRGKTGAKNSPLHF
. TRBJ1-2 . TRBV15 TGTGCCACCAGCAGAGGGACGGCCAACTATGGCTACACCTTC CATSRGTANYGYTF
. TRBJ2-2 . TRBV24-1 TGTGCCACCAGTTACCTAGGCACACCTGGGAACACCGGGGAGCTGTTTTTT CATSYLGTPGNTGELFF
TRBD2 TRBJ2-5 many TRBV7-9 TGTGCCAGCAGCTTTAGGACTAGCGGGAGAATGGAGACCCAGTACTTC CASSFRTSGRMETQYF
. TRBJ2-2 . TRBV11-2 TGTGCCAGCAGCTTAGGACCGCGGGAGAACACCGGGGAGCTGTTTTTT CASSLGPRENTGELFF
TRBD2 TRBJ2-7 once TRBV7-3 TGTGCCAGCAGTGACTCGACGGGCGGGAGATCTAACGGCGAGCAGTACTTC CASSDSTGGRSNGEQYF
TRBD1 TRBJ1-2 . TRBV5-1 TGCGCCAGCAGCTTGGAAGGACAGGGGGCGCTCGACTATGGCTACACCTTC CASSLEGQGALDYGYTF
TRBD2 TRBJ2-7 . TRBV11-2 TGTGCCAGCAGCCCGAGCGGGGGGGTTTACTACGAGCAGTACTTC CASSPSGGVYYEQYF
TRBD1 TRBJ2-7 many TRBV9 TGTGCCAGCAGCGTAGAAGGACAGGGCTACGAGCAGTACTTC CASSVEGQGYEQYF
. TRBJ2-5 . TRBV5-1 TGCGCCAGCCGTGGATCTCGTGGAGAGACCCAGTACTTC CASRGSRGETQYF